This T cell receptor (beta chain) is from a study of T cell responses to AZD1222 COVID-19 vaccine (dated by TCRdb to the early 2020s). As for the study more broadly: A total of about 240 trial participants underwent TCR sequencing, of whom some 210 received two doses of AZD1222 and about 25 received two doses of the MenACWY control vaccine. Trial participants were enrolled by age into subgroups of 18-55, 56-69 and 70-plus years, and about 150, 27 and 61 TCR-sequenced participants, respectively, were included in these subgroups.

Concerning this clone itself: The clone's antigen remains unknown. Base qualities are not provided; no much larger clone lies one nucleotide away.

The CDR3 regions of human TCRbeta chains were subjected to immunosequencing. On the study's bioinformatics: TCRs in the repertoires were compared against a reference library of SARS-CoV-2-specific TCRs that had been generated with the MIRA antigen-specificity platform. Breadth was defined as the fraction of unique TCRs that were SARS-CoV-2-associated, and depth was defined as the fraction of total T cells that were SARS-CoV-2-associated. Using the MIRA data, each spike-specific TCR was assigned both to the spike region to which the TCR was reactive and to a CD4 or CD8 class. Log10-transformed breadth and depth values were compared by one-way ANOVA with Sidak's multiple comparisons tests. What TCRdb holds here is the immuneACCESS table cut down to in-frame rearrangements. Part of the clones is not present; checked against another copy, under half of the missing clones reflect an unresolved V gene, and the others are unexplained. D and trimming were read from the DNA, whereas the V and J calls and clone size are those reported in that table. This sample lists 120,000 to 150,000 clones; 85% to 90% were detected once. Clones ranked in the top ten supply about 4.8% of the sample.

According to the study, the label for this sample's time point signals: about 28 days (+/-7) after the second vaccine dose. Because spike-specific TCR depth and breadth did not differ between the two schedules, AZD1222 recipients who got a second dose at roughly 4 weeks were pooled with those who got a second dose at roughly 12 weeks. Samples from vaccinated people were obtained from the UK trials COV001 and COV002, which included a single-blind randomized controlled phase 2/3 trial of AZD1222 (ChAdOx1 nCoV-19) in healthy adults. For TCRbeta chain sequencing, PBMC samples from trial participants were taken at day 0 and at day 28 after the second dose. Trimmed from V: 5 bases; trimmed from J: 7 bases; junction bases lacking a gene match: 7. Including the terminal cysteine and phenylalanine, the CDR3 comprises 13 residues. CDR3 DNA only is kept here, 39 bases in frame from base 1. CDR1 and CDR2 are drawn from the germline V gene: SGHNT, YENEEA.

What the research found in general, with its limitations: After two AZD1222 doses, both the breadth and the depth of spike-specific TCRs were significantly higher than at day 0 and than in MenACWY recipients. Because no samples from the day 14 peak response were available, repertoires could be characterized only after the peak T cell response. Reportedly, close to half of the unique spike-specific TCRs recognized epitopes lying outside the regions that are mutated in the B.1.351 and B.1.1.7 variants. The whole spike protein was spanned by vaccine-associated CD4 TCRs, and dominant responses were seen in regions 160-218 and 743-854. Only five or six AZD1222 recipients were SARS-CoV-2 seropositive at baseline, limiting conclusions about previously exposed vaccinees. In the small 56-69-year group, the increase in depth fell short of significance, most likely because of low power. Most participants were white British and females outnumbered males, and the authors suggested that clonal diversity may have been underestimated.

The specimen was peripheral blood, collected 28 days after the second AZD1222 dose. The sequence is built from TRBV11-3 and TRBJ2-5; TRBD1 lines up with 7 middle nucleotides. The sequence was obtained from an adult who received the AZD1222 COVID-19 vaccine. CDR3 sequence: CASSQDREGTQYF. At the DNA level, the sequence is TGTGCCAGCAGCCAAGACAGGGAAGGGACCCAGTACTTC.